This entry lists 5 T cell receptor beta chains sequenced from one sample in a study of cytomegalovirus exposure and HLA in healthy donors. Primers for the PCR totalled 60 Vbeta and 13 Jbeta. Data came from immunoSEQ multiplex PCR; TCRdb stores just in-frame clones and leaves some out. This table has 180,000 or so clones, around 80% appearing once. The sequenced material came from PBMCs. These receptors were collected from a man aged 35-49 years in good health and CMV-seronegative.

The CDR3 here is CASSLGGLAGGTDTQYF. As DNA, the CDR3 is TGTGCCAGCAGCTTAGGTGGCTTAGCGGGGGGCACAGATACGCAGTATTTT. The J gene is TRBJ2-3, the V gene TRBV7-3; TRBD2 agrees at 9 bases. In germline, CDR1 is SGHTA, CDR2 FQGTGA. This CDR3 contains 17 residues. After removal of 2 bases from V and 1 base from J, the junction contained 7 bases not matched to a gene. The variable domain in full, completed from reference TRBV7-3 and TRBJ2-3, reads GAGVSQTPSNKVTEKGKYVELRCDPISGHTALYWYRQSLGQGPEFLIYFQGTGAADDSGLPNDRFFAVRPEGSVSTLKIQRTERGDSAVYLCASSLGGLAGGTDTQYFGPGTRLTVL.

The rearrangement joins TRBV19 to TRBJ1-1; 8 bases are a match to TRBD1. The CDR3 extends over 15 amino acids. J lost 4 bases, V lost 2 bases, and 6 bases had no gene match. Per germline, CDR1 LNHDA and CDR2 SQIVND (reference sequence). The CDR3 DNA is TGTGCCAGTAGTATACCCCAGGGGGCGACCACTGAAGCTTTCTTT. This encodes CASSIPQGATTEAFF.

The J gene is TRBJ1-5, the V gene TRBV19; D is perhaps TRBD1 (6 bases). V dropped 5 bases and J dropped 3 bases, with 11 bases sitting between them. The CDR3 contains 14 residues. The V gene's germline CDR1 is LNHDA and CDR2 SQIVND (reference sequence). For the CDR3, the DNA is TGTGCCAGTAGTGACCAGGGGACCAATCAGCCCCAGCATTTT. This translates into CASSDQGTNQPQHF.

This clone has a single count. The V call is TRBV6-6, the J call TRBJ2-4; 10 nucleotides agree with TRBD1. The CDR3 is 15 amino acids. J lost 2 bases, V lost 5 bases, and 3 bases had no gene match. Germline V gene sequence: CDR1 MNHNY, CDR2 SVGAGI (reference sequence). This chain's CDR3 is CASSGTGVTKNIQYF. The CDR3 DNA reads TGTGCCAGCAGTGGGACAGGGGTTACCAAAAACATTCAGTACTTC.

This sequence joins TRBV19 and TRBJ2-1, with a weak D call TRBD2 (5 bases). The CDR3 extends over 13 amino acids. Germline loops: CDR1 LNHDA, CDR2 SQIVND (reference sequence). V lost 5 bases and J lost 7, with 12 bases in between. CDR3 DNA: TGTGCCAGTAGTCACCTCGGGGATAATGAGCAGTTCTTC. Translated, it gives CASSHLGDNEQFF.